This TCR beta chain was sequenced for a study of cytomegalovirus exposure and HLA in healthy donors. The PCR used 60 Vbeta and 13 Jbeta primers. The data were produced by immunoSEQ multiplex PCR, yet TCRdb's version contains in-frame clones alone and is incomplete. This table holds roughly 130,000 clones, over 60% found once. Germline CDR1 reads SNHLY; CDR2 reads FYNNEI. V shed 6 bases and J 3 bases; nucleotides not matched to a gene: 16. The CDR3 extends over 19 amino acids. The chain couples TRBV2 to TRBJ2-3; 12 bases are a match to TRBD2. The sequenced sample was PBMCs. This TCR derives from a man aged 18-30 years in good health and CMV-seronegative. CDR3 sequence reads: CASSRRRLAGDLGTDTQYF. The CDR3 nucleotides read TGTGCCAGCAGCCGTCGTCGACTAGCGGGAGATTTGGGGACAGATACGCAGTATTTT.